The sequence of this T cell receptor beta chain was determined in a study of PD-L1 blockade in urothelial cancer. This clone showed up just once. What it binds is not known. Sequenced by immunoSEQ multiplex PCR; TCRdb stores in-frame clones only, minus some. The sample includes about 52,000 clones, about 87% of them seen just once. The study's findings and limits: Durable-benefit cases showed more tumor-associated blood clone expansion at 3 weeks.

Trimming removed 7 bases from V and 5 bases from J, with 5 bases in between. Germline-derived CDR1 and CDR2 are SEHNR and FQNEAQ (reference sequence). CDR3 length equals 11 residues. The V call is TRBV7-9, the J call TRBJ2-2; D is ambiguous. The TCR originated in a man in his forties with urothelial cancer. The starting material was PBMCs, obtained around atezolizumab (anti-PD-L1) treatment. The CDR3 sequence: CASTRTGELFF. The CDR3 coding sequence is TGTGCCAGCACTAGGACCGGGGAGCTGTTTTTT.